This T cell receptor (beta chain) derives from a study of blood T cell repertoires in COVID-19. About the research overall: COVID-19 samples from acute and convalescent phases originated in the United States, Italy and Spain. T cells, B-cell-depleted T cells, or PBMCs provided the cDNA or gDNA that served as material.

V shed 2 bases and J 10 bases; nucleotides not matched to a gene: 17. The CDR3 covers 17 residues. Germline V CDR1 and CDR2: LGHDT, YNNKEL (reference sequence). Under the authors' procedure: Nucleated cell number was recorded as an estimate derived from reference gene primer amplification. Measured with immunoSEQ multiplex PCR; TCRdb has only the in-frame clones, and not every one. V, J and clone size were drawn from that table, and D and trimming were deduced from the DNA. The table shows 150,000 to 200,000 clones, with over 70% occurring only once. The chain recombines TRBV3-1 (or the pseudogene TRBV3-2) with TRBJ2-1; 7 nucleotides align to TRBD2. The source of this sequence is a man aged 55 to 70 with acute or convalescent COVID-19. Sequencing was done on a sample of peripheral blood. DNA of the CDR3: TGTGCCAGCAGCCAAACCCCCCTACTAGCGCGAGGTGTGGAGCAGTTCTTC. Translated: CASSQTPLLARGVEQFF.